The 27 T cell receptor beta chains given below trace back to one sample, sequenced in a study of identical twins. In TCRdb, the 5' RACE reads were re-called with MiXCR into one record per CDR3 protein. Of around 490,000 distinct CDR3 sequences detected, approximately 20% appear once; the ten largest clones hold 0.45% to 0.5%. The data were also submitted as part of a second study, on yellow fever vaccine responses in identical twins.

Sequencing was performed on CD4+ T cells sorted from blood. All receptors come from a woman aged 18-29 years in good health.

This clonotype has only a few counts. This chain joins TRBV24-1 and TRBJ2-3, with 7 bases lining up with TRBD2. The CDR3 is 13 residues long. Germline-derived CDR1 and CDR2 are KGHDR and SFDVKD. With 9 bases clipped from V and 5 bases from J, the junction kept 7 bases outside the gene matches. The CDR3 DNA sequence: TGTGCCACCGCGGGCGGGAGAAGAGATACGCAGTATTTT. Translation gives CATAGGRRDTQYF.

As DNA, the CDR3 is TGTGCCAGCAGCCTACCGGGGGTAAGAGTTAACAATGAGCAGTTCTTC. Its translation: CASSLPGVRVNNEQFF. The chain joins TRBV12-3 or TRBV12-4 to TRBJ2-1; a weak D match, TRBD2 (6 bases). The CDR3 is 16 residues long. V lost 6 bases to trimming and J lost 5 bases, with 20 bases between them.

This clonotype was counted between two and nine times. V gene TRBV7-9 combines with J gene TRBJ2-1, with 9 bases fitting TRBD2. The CDR3 is 16 amino acids. The V and J ends lost 4 bases and 8 bases, in that order; junction bases with no gene match: 12. Germline CDR1 is SEHNR and CDR2 is FQNEAQ (reference sequence). CDR3 residues: CASSYWGLAKLYEQFF. CDR3 DNA sequence: TGTGCCAGCAGCTACTGGGGACTAGCAAAGTTGTATGAGCAGTTCTTC.

The chain is built from TRBV20-1 and TRBJ2-2; no clear D gene. This CDR3 contains 17 residues. The V gene lost 0 bases and the J gene lost 1 base, with 15 bases spanning the gap. CDR1 and CDR2 (germline): DFQATT, SNEGSKA (reference sequence). The CDR3 loop reads CSAREEWRSLNTGELFF. The CDR3 nucleotides are TGCAGTGCTAGAGAAGAATGGCGGTCCCTGAACACCGGGGAGCTGTTTTTT.

The CDR3 loop is CASRGRTRTGELFF. Here the CDR3 DNA reads TGTGCCAGCAGGGGTCGAACTCGGACCGGGGAGCTGTTTTTT. V and J are TRBV25-1 and TRBJ2-2; the D is unclear. Trimming shortened V by 6 bases and J by 5 bases, and 13 bases separated the two germline ends. Germline V gene lookup returns CDR1 MGHDK and CDR2 SYGVNS. This CDR3 spans 14 amino acids.

The chain carries TRBV20-1 and TRBJ2-1, with D tentatively TRBD2 (7 bases). The V gene lost 2 bases and the J gene lost 4 bases, with 15 bases spanning the gap. This CDR3 region has 15 residues. CDR1 DFQATT and CDR2 SNEGSKA come from the germline V gene (reference sequence). The CDR3 nucleotides are TGCAGTGCTAGAAATTGGAGGGGGGGATACAATGAGCAGTTCTTC. This translates into CSARNWRGGYNEQFF.

The V call is TRBV3-1, the J call TRBJ2-7, with TRBD2 matching over 7 bases. Germline V lookup: CDR1 LGHDT, CDR2 YNNKEL (reference sequence). The trim removed 5 bases at V and 6 bases at J, leaving 13 bases unmatched. The CDR3 covers 15 residues. The CDR3 protein is CASSKRWGGVGEQYF. The CDR3 DNA is TGTGCCAGCAGCAAAAGATGGGGGGGAGTCGGCGAGCAGTACTTC.

A few counts support this clonotype. This chain's CDR3 is CASGPGRYYGYTF. CDR3 nucleotide sequence: TGTGCCAGCGGGCCGGGACGGTACTATGGCTACACCTTC. The chain carries TRBV25-1 and TRBJ1-2; maybe TRBD1 (5 bases). From germline, CDR1 is MGHDK and CDR2 SYGVNS. The CDR3 is 13 residues long. Trimming cost V 8 bases and J 3 bases, with 13 bases left between them.

This sequence joins TRBV4-1 and TRBJ1-5; the D is unclear. The germline CDR1 and CDR2 sequences are MGHRA and YSYEKL. The germline V and J ends were trimmed by 4 bases and 5 bases, with 9 bases remaining between them. CDR3 size: 13 residues. The CDR3 DNA reads TGCGCCAGCAGCCTAGAGGAGGATCAGCCCCAGCATTTT. Its translation is CASSLEEDQPQHF.

The chain is built from TRBV20-1 and TRBJ2-3, with D possibly called TRBD1 or TRBD2 (5 bases each). Trimming left V 0 bases short and J 2 bases short, with 12 bases between. Germline assignment: CDR1 DFQATT and CDR2 SNEGSKA (reference sequence). The CDR3 consists of 15 residues. DNA of the CDR3: TGCAGTGCTAGAGATGGACGGGACCTCACAGATACGCAGTATTTT. Residues: CSARDGRDLTDTQYF.

The sample holds a few counts of this clonotype. The chain employs TRBV5-1 and TRBJ1-1; weak D call: TRBD1 (6 bases). CDR1 and CDR2 from the germline V gene are SGHRS and YFSETQ. The CDR3 has 14 residues. V lost 4 bases and J lost 5, with 15 bases in between. CDR3 coding DNA: TGCGCCAGCAGCCGGGAACAGGGTCGGACTGAAGCTTTCTTT. Amino acids: CASSREQGRTEAFF.

This clonotype was found a few times. CDR3 sequence: CSARMFGGAPSGANVLTF. As DNA, the CDR3 is TGCAGTGCTAGAATGTTTGGGGGGGCTCCCTCTGGGGCCAACGTCCTGACTTTC. The J gene is TRBJ2-6, the V gene TRBV20-1; perhaps TRBD2 as D (7 bases). Per the germline V gene, CDR1 is DFQATT and CDR2 is SNEGSKA (reference sequence). The CDR3 extends over 18 amino acids. Trimming removed 2 bases from V and 0 bases from J, with 17 bases in between.

V usage is TRBV3-1 and J usage is TRBJ2-2, with 12 bases fitting TRBD1. The CDR3 has 22 residues. The trim removed 4 bases at V and 2 bases at J, leaving 20 bases unmatched. Per germline, CDR1 LGHDT and CDR2 YNNKEL (reference sequence). Here the CDR3 reads CASSPSGVLGQGAYLNTGELFF. Written as DNA, the CDR3 is TGTGCCAGCAGCCCCAGCGGGGTCTTGGGACAGGGGGCCTATCTAAACACCGGGGAGCTGTTTTTT.

The chain has TRBV27 and TRBJ1-1; 9 nucleotides line up with TRBD1. The CDR3 sequence is 15 residues long. Germline trimming cut 2 bases from V and 7 bases from J; bases unmatched to any gene: 8. Looked up from germline, CDR1 is MNHEY and CDR2 is SMNVEV (reference sequence). The CDR3 DNA reads as TGTGCCAGCAGTTTAACGGGACAGGGACCATTTGAAGCTTTCTTT. Its translation: CASSLTGQGPFEAFF.

The V call is TRBV2, the J call TRBJ1-5, with D unresolved. CDR1 and CDR2 from the germline V gene are SNHLY and FYNNEI. This CDR3 spans 15 amino acids. Trimming stripped 1 base from V and 0 bases from J, with 7 bases between. The CDR3, as DNA: TGTGCCAGCAGTGAAGAGAGCTATAGCAATCAGCCCCAGCATTTT. Amino acids: CASSEESYSNQPQHF. The whole variable domain, remainder taken from reference TRBV2 and TRBJ1-5, is EPEVTQTPSHQVTQMGQEVILRCVPISNHLYFYWYRQILGQKVEFLVSFYNNEISEKSEIFDDQFSVERPDGSNFTLKIRSTKLEDSAMYFCASSEESYSNQPQHFGDGTRLSIL.

Only a few counts were recorded for this clonotype. This chain uses TRBV29-1 with TRBJ2-3, with 12 bases identical to TRBD1. This CDR3 comprises 18 residues. Germline V gene data show CDR1 as SQVTM and CDR2 as ANQGSEA. Trimming removed 1 base from V and 1 base from J; junction bases left unmatched: 9. The CDR3 loop reads CSVEGVRGQGARTDTQYF. CDR3 DNA: TGCAGCGTTGAAGGGGTTCGGGGACAGGGGGCTCGCACAGATACGCAGTATTTT.

This clonotype occurred many times. The chain has TRBV24-1 and TRBJ2-2; 9 bases are shared with TRBD1. Germline CDR1 reads KGHDR; CDR2 reads SFDVKD. Trimming removed 0 bases from V and 6 bases from J; junction bases left unmatched: 1. The length of the CDR3 is 15 residues. For the CDR3, the DNA is TGTGCCACCAGTGATTTGGACAGGGGGTCCGGGGAGCTGTTTTTT. It codes for CATSDLDRGSGELFF.

This clonotype was seen more than once but under ten times. The rearrangement uses TRBV28 and TRBJ2-7, with D possibly TRBD2 on 5 matching bases. Germline assignment: CDR1 MDHEN and CDR2 SYDVKM. The germline V and J ends were trimmed by 7 bases and 3 bases, with 13 bases remaining between them. The CDR3 extends over 13 amino acids. The DNA for the CDR3 is TGTGCCAGCACGGACTCCCCCGACTACGAGCAGTACTTC. Protein product: CASTDSPDYEQYF.

The V call is TRBV7-7, the J call TRBJ1-4; tentatively, D is TRBD1 (5 bases). Germline values: CDR1 SSHAT, CDR2 FNYEAQ (reference sequence). CDR3 length equals 15 residues. Trimming pared 5 bases from V and 8 bases from J, leaving 18 bases between. The CDR3 DNA sequence: TGTGCCAGCAGCCCCACCGGGGGGATAGGCGAAAAACTGTTTTTT. Translation: CASSPTGGIGEKLFF.

This chain links TRBV24-1 with TRBJ2-2; tentative D call: TRBD1 (6 bases). This CDR3 has 15 amino acids. The ends were cut back, 1 base at V and 6 bases at J, with 11 bases in the middle. Germline V lookup: CDR1 KGHDR, CDR2 SFDVKD. The CDR3 DNA is TGTGCCACCAGTGATTTTGCCAGGGGACCCGGGGAGCTGTTTTTT. Protein: CATSDFARGPGELFF.

The J gene is TRBJ1-6, the V gene TRBV6-4, with 9 bases aligning to TRBD1. From germline, CDR1 is MRHNA and CDR2 SNTAGT. The V and J ends lost 6 bases and 4 bases, in that order; junction bases with no gene match: 7. CDR3 length equals 16 residues. CDR3 nucleotide sequence: TGTGCCAGCAGGGAACAGGGGGCGATTTATAATTCACCCCTCCACTTT. It yields the protein CASREQGAIYNSPLHF.

The CDR3 loop reads CASSLLTENSPLHF. In nucleotides, the CDR3 is TGTGCCAGCAGCTTGTTAACGGAAAATTCACCCCTCCACTTT. The chain carries TRBV5-5 and TRBJ1-6, with D unclear. Germline-derived CDR1 and CDR2 are SGHKS and YYEKEE (reference sequence). CDR3 length equals 14 residues. Trimming took off 1 base at V and 7 bases at J, with 9 bases between the two ends.

V is TRBV28 and J is TRBJ1-2; 12 nucleotides line up with TRBD1. Trimming took 8 bases from V and 8 from J; bases not matched to a gene: 12. The CDR3 is made up of 15 amino acids. Germline CDR1 reads MDHEN; CDR2 reads SYDVKM. This chain's CDR3 is CASALSGTGGRGYTF. For the CDR3, the DNA is TGTGCCAGCGCCTTATCCGGGACAGGGGGCCGGGGCTACACCTTC.

This chain uses TRBV9 with TRBJ2-5; perhaps TRBD1 as D (6 bases). From germline, CDR1 is SGDLS and CDR2 YYNGEE. This CDR3 region has 14 residues. The germline V and J ends were trimmed by 3 bases and 1 base, with 10 bases remaining between them. The CDR3: CASSAQGFQETQYF. The CDR3 DNA is TGTGCCAGCAGCGCACAGGGTTTCCAAGAGACCCAGTACTTC.

This clonotype was observed a few times. The chain uses TRBV4-1 and TRBJ1-3; 7 nucleotides align to TRBD1. The germline V gene has CDR1 MGHRA and CDR2 YSYEKL. The CDR3 loop spans 16 amino acids. Losses at the gene ends were 3 bases for V and 0 bases for J; bases not matched to a gene: 5. CDR3 nucleotides: TGCGCCAGCAGCCAGGGACAGATTATCTCTGGAAACACCATATATTTT. As protein: CASSQGQIISGNTIYF.

This sequence joins TRBV15 and TRBJ2-1, with 13 bases that match TRBD2. This CDR3 is built from 15 residues. The germline V gene has CDR1 LNHNV and CDR2 YYDKDF (reference sequence). J lost 7 bases, V lost 5 bases, and 5 bases had no gene match. CDR3 DNA: TGTGCCACCAGCCCGGGACTAGCGGGGATTAATGAGCAGTTCTTC. This sequence encodes CATSPGLAGINEQFF.

This clonotype was observed a handful of times. The chain carries TRBV5-1 and TRBJ2-7; a weak D match, TRBD1 (6 bases). With 0 bases removed from V and 0 bases from J, the gap between germline ends came to 13 bases. Germline V gene data show CDR1 as SGHRS and CDR2 as YFSETQ. This CDR3 is built from 16 residues. The CDR3 DNA sequence: TGCGCCAGCAGCTTGGTAGGCCAGGGGAACTCCTACGAGCAGTACTTC. Translation gives CASSLVGQGNSYEQYF.